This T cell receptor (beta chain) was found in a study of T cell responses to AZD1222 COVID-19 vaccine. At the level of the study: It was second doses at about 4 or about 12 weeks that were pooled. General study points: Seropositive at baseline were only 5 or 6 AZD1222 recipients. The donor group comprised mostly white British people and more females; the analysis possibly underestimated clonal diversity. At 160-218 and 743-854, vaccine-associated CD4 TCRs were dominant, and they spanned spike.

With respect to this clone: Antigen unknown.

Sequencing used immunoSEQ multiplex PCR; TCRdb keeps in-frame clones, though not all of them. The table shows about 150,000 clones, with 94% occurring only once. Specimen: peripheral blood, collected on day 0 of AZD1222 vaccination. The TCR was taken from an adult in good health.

The CDR3 coding sequence is TGTGCCAGCAGCTTGGTCGGGGGGGGTAACTATGGCTACACCTTC. Its translation: CASSLVGGGNYGYTF. The gene calls are TRBV5-4 and TRBJ1-2, with D possibly matching TRBD1 (5 bases). The CDR3 runs 15 residues. V was shortened by 0 bases and J by 1 base, with 10 bases between the two germline ends. The germline V gene has CDR1 SGHNT and CDR2 YYREEE (reference sequence).